A single sample gave rise to the 15 T cell receptor beta chains below, sequenced in a study of blood T cells in healthy people across ages (dated by TCRdb to the mid-2010s). Receptor libraries were prepared by 5' RACE. These reads were obtained on an Illumina HiSeq 2500. The second PCR ran for roughly 6 to 11 cycles and used a J-beta primer mix along with a sample-barcoded 5' primer. In-frame beta chains were kept once TCRdb had trimmed the public reads at Q25 with fastp and called clones with MiXCR. Entries are consolidated by CDR3 protein sequence, retaining the most common genes and DNA. The sample includes 600,000 or so distinct CDR3 sequences, with around 48% observed a single time. The ten top clones hold under 30% of the sample. Sequenced: blood. Receptors originate from a man at least 80 years old in good health.

This clonotype was picked up a small number of times. The chain uses TRBV27 and TRBJ2-7, with D perhaps TRBD2 (5 bases). The CDR3 consists of 16 residues. V was cut by 6 bases and J by 0 bases, with 18 bases left in between. The V gene's germline CDR1 is MNHEY and CDR2 SMNVEV (reference sequence). For the CDR3, the DNA is TGTGCCAGCAGAACTGATGGGAGCCGGAGCTCCTACGAGCAGTACTTC. As protein: CASRTDGSRSSYEQYF.

This clonotype came up once. The chain uses TRBV20-1 and TRBJ2-1; D unclear. This CDR3 is 12 amino acids long. V dropped 1 base and J dropped 6 bases, with 7 bases sitting between them. Germline V lookup: CDR1 DFQATT, CDR2 SNEGSKA (reference sequence). This CDR3 reads CSARGPSNEQFF. The CDR3 DNA follows: TGCAGTGCTAGAGGGCCGAGCAATGAGCAGTTCTTC.

This clonotype occurred a few times. As DNA, the CDR3 is TGCAGTGCTAGAGATGTGTATGGCTACACCTTC. Its translation: CSARDVYGYTF. J is TRBJ1-2 and V is TRBV20-1, with D unresolved. This CDR3 contains 11 residues. V was shortened by 0 bases and J by 5 bases, with 4 bases between the two germline ends. Germline V CDR1 and CDR2: DFQATT, SNEGSKA (reference sequence).

The V and J genes are TRBV4-1 and TRBJ2-2, with a weak D call TRBD1 (7 bases). Germline CDR1 reads MGHRA; CDR2 reads YSYEKL. Trimming removed 1 base at V and 5 bases at J, with 11 bases between. This CDR3 has 15 residues. The chain's CDR3 is CASSQGGTVTGELFF. In nucleotides, the CDR3 is TGCGCCAGCAGCCAAGGCGGGACAGTAACCGGGGAGCTGTTTTTT.

Points on this clonotype: A read error is possible here, since a much larger clone lies one base away. V and J are TRBV9 and TRBJ1-4; TRBD1 might be the D (6 bases). Germline lookup yields CDR1 SGDLS and CDR2 YYNGEE. CDR3 size: 17 residues. V was cut by 4 bases and J by 7 bases, with 23 bases left in between. The CDR3 here is CASSPRWTVSLGEKLFF. Written as DNA, the CDR3 is TGTGCCAGCAGCCCACGGTGGACAGTTTCCCTTGGTGAAAAACTGTTTTTT.

The genes are TRBV7-2 and TRBJ1-5, with D unclear. CDR1 is SGHTA, CDR2 FQGNSA, per germline. The CDR3 runs to 15 residues. Trimming pared 6 bases from V and 9 bases from J, leaving 21 bases between. The CDR3 region is CASSPAVGGMGPQHF. The CDR3, as DNA: TGTGCCAGCAGTCCCGCCGTAGGTGGTATGGGGCCCCAGCATTTT.

This clonotype turned up a few times. The chain carries TRBV10-3 and TRBJ1-2; D is unresolved. Trimming shortened V by 0 bases and J by 3 bases, and 11 bases separated the two germline ends. The CDR3 has 15 residues. Germline assignment: CDR1 ENHRY and CDR2 SYGVKD. The CDR3 sequence is CAISESRASDYGYTF. CDR3 nucleotide sequence: TGTGCCATCAGTGAGTCGAGGGCTTCGGACTATGGCTACACCTTC.

This chain connects TRBV29-1 to TRBJ1-5; no reliable D call. Per germline, CDR1 SQVTM and CDR2 ANQGSEA. The CDR3 runs 13 residues. V shed 7 bases and J shed 6 bases, with 16 bases lying between them. The CDR3 coding sequence is TGCAGCGCAAGGGCAGCTGGAGGTCAGCCCCAGCATTTT. Its translation: CSARAAGGQPQHF.

The V gene is TRBV20-1, the J gene TRBJ2-2; D is possibly TRBD2 (6 bases). Germline V gene sequence: CDR1 DFQATT, CDR2 SNEGSKA (reference sequence). V was shortened by 5 bases and J by 5 bases, with 12 bases between the two germline ends. CDR3 length equals 13 residues. The CDR3 is CSAPRLGTGELFF. The CDR3 DNA is TGCAGTGCTCCTCGACTAGGGACCGGGGAGCTGTTTTTT.

The chain has TRBV29-1 and TRBJ2-5, with 7 bases that match TRBD2. The V and J ends lost 6 bases and 5 bases, in that order; junction bases with no gene match: 9. The CDR3 is 13 residues long. CDR1 is SQVTM, CDR2 ANQGSEA, per germline. In nucleotides, the CDR3 is TGCAGCGTCAAAGGGTTGGGAGGGGAGACCCAGTACTTC. Its protein product is CSVKGLGGETQYF.

The CDR3 reads CASSRGASTSTDTQYF. The DNA for the CDR3 is TGTGCCAGCAGCCGGGGGGCCTCCACTAGCACAGATACGCAGTATTTT. The chain couples TRBV4-2 to TRBJ2-3; D may match TRBD1 or TRBD2 (6 bases each). Trimming removed 4 bases from V and 0 bases from J, with 14 bases in between. The CDR3 spans 16 residues. Germline CDR1 LGHNA, CDR2 YNFKEQ.

In this sample, this clonotype turned up many times. V and J are TRBV6-5 and TRBJ2-1, with D unresolved. The germline V gene has CDR1 MNHEY and CDR2 SVGAGI. V was cut by 7 bases and J by 7 bases, with 8 bases left in between. This CDR3 has 11 residues. For the CDR3, the DNA is TGTGCCAGCAAGGCCGTGAATGAGCAGTTCTTC. Translation gives CASKAVNEQFF.

This clonotype was found once. Here the CDR3 DNA reads TGTGCCACCAGCCCACGAGGGAAAGGCAACTATGGCTACACCTTC. It codes for CATSPRGKGNYGYTF. V is TRBV15 and J is TRBJ1-2; no clear D gene. This CDR3 has 15 residues. Germline assignment: CDR1 LNHNV and CDR2 YYDKDF (reference sequence). The germline V and J ends were trimmed by 5 bases and 2 bases, with 15 bases remaining between them.

This clonotype was observed a single time. The rearrangement uses TRBV20-1 and TRBJ2-3; 7 bases map to TRBD2. Germline V gene data show CDR1 as DFQATT and CDR2 as SNEGSKA (reference sequence). The CDR3 covers 15 residues. Losses at the gene ends were 1 base for V and 2 bases for J; bases not matched to a gene: 6. The CDR3 nucleotides are TGCAGTGCTAGAGGCCCTAGCGGAACCACAGATACGCAGTATTTT. This encodes CSARGPSGTTDTQYF.

CDR3 amino acids: CSVGWRTSGANVLTF. The CDR3 DNA reads as TGCAGCGTTGGGTGGAGGACGTCTGGGGCCAACGTCCTGACTTTC. The chain recombines TRBV29-1 with TRBJ2-6; a possible D gene is TRBD2 (5 bases). CDR3 length: 15 residues. The germline V gene has CDR1 SQVTM and CDR2 ANQGSEA. Trimming stripped 4 bases from V and 1 base from J, with 11 bases between. The entire variable domain, with the rest obtained from reference TRBV29-1 and TRBJ2-6, is as follows: SAVISQKPSRDICQRGTSLTIQCQVDSQVTMMFWYRQQPGQSLTLIATANQGSEATYESGFVIDKFPISRPNLTFSTLTVSNMSPEDSSIYLCSVGWRTSGANVLTFGAGSRLTVL.